Below, one TCR beta chain is given with its context. Germline V lookup: CDR1 SGHRS, CDR2 YFSETQ. With 4 bases clipped from V and 5 bases from J, the junction kept 8 bases outside the gene matches. The CDR3 runs 15 residues. These data are taken from a study of blood T cell repertoires in COVID-19. Using immunoSEQ multiplex PCR, the repertoire was profiled, and TCRdb retains in-frame clones only, with some absent. The profile shows 150,000 to 200,000 clones, under 80% of them singletons. The sample taken for sequencing was PBMCs or T cells enriched from blood (not recorded which). The origin of this receptor is a woman between 45 and 60 years old with acute COVID-19. This sequence joins TRBV5-1 and TRBJ2-5; TRBD2 aligns across 10 bases. The CDR3 is CASSLQRGGGETQYF. The CDR3 DNA reads as TGCGCCAGCAGCCTCCAGCGGGGGGGAGGGGAGACCCAGTACTTC.